Each of the 18 T cell receptor beta chains below was sequenced from the same sample in a study of T cells in tuberculosis. Time point of the sample: new active TB diagnosis, blood taken before or within 7 days of starting treatment. Data came from immunoSEQ multiplex PCR; TCRdb stores just in-frame clones and leaves some out. In the table there are 29,000 or so clones, about 91% of which are singletons. The sequencing used PBMCs, collected at tuberculosis diagnosis. The receptors shown here come from an adult with tuberculosis.

In its sample, this clone was seen once. This rearrangement joins TRBV19 to TRBJ1-2; D gene unclear. The CDR3 runs to 13 residues. Trimming removed 3 bases at V and 4 bases at J, with 9 bases between. Germline lookup yields CDR1 LNHDA and CDR2 SQIVND (reference sequence). The CDR3 loop is CASSIQFVYGYTF. CDR3 in DNA: TGTGCCAGTAGTATCCAGTTCGTCTATGGCTACACCTTC. The full variable domain, its missing parts supplied by reference TRBV19 and TRBJ1-2, is DGGITQSPKYLFRKEGQNVTLSCEQNLNHDAMYWYRQDPGQGLRLIYYSQIVNDFQKGDIAEGYSVSREKKESFPLTVTSAQKNPTAFYLCASSIQFVYGYTFGSGTRLTVV.

The chain combines TRBV7-8 with TRBJ1-4, with TRBD1 matching 7 bases. The germline V gene has CDR1 SGHVS and CDR2 FQNEAQ. The CDR3 length is 16 residues. With 3 bases clipped from V and 2 bases from J, the junction kept 6 bases outside the gene matches. CDR3 region: CASSFRPGQTNEKLFF. CDR3 in DNA: TGTGCCAGCAGCTTCAGGCCGGGACAGACTAATGAAAAACTGTTTTTT.

This sequence joins TRBV2 and TRBJ2-1, with TRBD2 as a possible D gene (7 bases). Germline loops: CDR1 SNHLY, CDR2 FYNNEI. Trimming stripped 4 bases from V and 0 bases from J, with 22 bases between. The CDR3 totals 19 residues. The CDR3 nucleotides are TGTGCCAGCAGTGGGGGGGGCCTAGCGGAGAGGGGCTCCTACAATGAGCAGTTCTTC. It codes for CASSGGGLAERGSYNEQFF.

V and J are TRBV10-1 and TRBJ1-1; D is ambiguous. Looked up from germline, CDR1 is WNHNN and CDR2 is SYGVQD (reference sequence). The CDR3 is made up of 14 amino acids. Trimming cost V 7 bases and J 2 bases, with 14 bases left between them. CDR3 region: CASKLGEINTEAFF. DNA of the CDR3: TGCGCCAGCAAACTCGGAGAAATCAACACTGAAGCTTTCTTT.

J is TRBJ2-1 and V is TRBV7-3; possible D gene TRBD1, 6 bases. CDR3 length: 14 residues. From germline, CDR1 is SGHTA and CDR2 FQGTGA. Trimming removed 1 base at V and 15 bases at J, with 19 bases between. The CDR3 protein is CASSLKVLGATLFF. In DNA, the CDR3 is TGTGCCAGCAGCTTAAAAGTTCTGGGGGCAACCCTGTTCTTC. The complete variable domain, with remaining parts taken from reference TRBV7-3 and TRBJ2-1, reads GAGVSQTPSNKVTEKGKYVELRCDPISGHTALYWYRQSLGQGPEFLIYFQGTGAADDSGLPNDRFFAVRPEGSVSTLKIQRTERGDSAVYLCASSLKVLGATLFFGPGTRLTVL.

The chain is built from TRBV7-2 and TRBJ1-5; TRBD1 is a possible D gene (6 bases). Germline V gives CDR1 SGHTA, CDR2 FQGNSA. With 1 base removed from V and 9 bases from J, the gap between germline ends came to 16 bases. The CDR3 runs 15 residues. Here the CDR3 reads CASSLGGSGGWPQHF. The CDR3 nucleotides are TGTGCCAGCAGCTTAGGGGGGTCGGGGGGCTGGCCCCAGCATTTT.

The rearrangement uses TRBV29-1 and TRBJ2-2, with 7 bases matching TRBD1. In germline, CDR1 is SQVTM, CDR2 ANQGSEA. The CDR3 has 13 amino acids. The V and J ends lost 7 bases and 0 bases, in that order; junction bases with no gene match: 2. The CDR3: CSGTGSNTGELFF. The CDR3 DNA follows: TGCAGCGGGACAGGCTCGAACACCGGGGAGCTGTTTTTT.

The chain employs TRBV9 and TRBJ1-6, with D possibly TRBD1 on 5 matching bases. The CDR3 extends over 14 amino acids. Trimming removed 4 bases from V and 13 bases from J, with 18 bases in between. In germline, CDR1 is SGDLS, CDR2 YYNGEE. CDR3 in DNA: TGTGCCAGCAGCTTTCGGGACTCCCTTGGCCCCCTCCACTTT. Translating gives CASSFRDSLGPLHF. The complete variable domain, with remaining parts taken from reference TRBV9 and TRBJ1-6, reads DSGVTQTPKHLITATGQRVTLRCSPRSGDLSVYWYQQSLDQGLQFLIQYYNGEERAKGNILERFSAQQFPDLHSELNLSSLELGDSALYFCASSFRDSLGPLHFGNGTRLTVT.

V usage is TRBV2 and J usage is TRBJ1-1; D possibly corresponds to TRBD1 (6 bases). Between the trimmed V and J ends, which lost 0 bases and 4 bases, there was a span of 9 bases. CDR3 length: 14 amino acids. CDR1 SNHLY and CDR2 FYNNEI come from the germline V gene. CDR3 region: CASSEAGALTEAFF. Written as DNA, the CDR3 is TGTGCCAGCAGTGAAGCGGGGGCTCTCACTGAAGCTTTCTTT.

This chain uses TRBV6-1 with TRBJ2-5; D is perhaps TRBD2 (5 bases). Germline loops: CDR1 MNHNS, CDR2 SASEGT. This CDR3 is 14 amino acids long. V was cut by 10 bases and J by 1 base, with 16 bases left in between. The CDR3 DNA reads as TGTGCCACGACGGGGTTTTGGACCCAAGAGACCCAGTACTTC. This encodes CATTGFWTQETQYF.

J is TRBJ1-5 and V is TRBV7-8, with D tentatively TRBD1 (5 bases). Between the trimmed V and J ends, which lost 1 base and 5 bases, there was a span of 15 bases. CDR3 size: 16 residues. Germline V gene sequence: CDR1 SGHVS, CDR2 FQNEAQ. CDR3 residues: CASSLGTWGGDQPQHF. CDR3 DNA: TGTGCCAGCAGCTTAGGGACTTGGGGGGGTGATCAGCCCCAGCATTTT.

This clone came up once. V is TRBV5-1 and J is TRBJ2-6; unclear D gene. Germline V lookup: CDR1 SGHRS, CDR2 YFSETQ. This CDR3 spans 16 amino acids. Trimming stripped 7 bases from V and 0 bases from J, with 14 bases between. The CDR3 region has the DNA TGCGCCAGCCGTAATACAGCCAGCTCTGGGGCCAACGTCCTGACTTTC. Residues: CASRNTASSGANVLTF.

This chain uses TRBV7-2 with TRBJ2-7; TRBD2 matches at 8 bases. Germline assignment: CDR1 SGHTA and CDR2 FQGNSA. This CDR3 region has 15 residues. The junction had 8 bases not matched to a gene; V was cut back by 4 bases and J by 3 bases. Here the CDR3 DNA reads TGTGCCAGCAGCTCTTTCGGGGGGGGCCTCTACGAGCAGTACTTC. This codes for CASSSFGGGLYEQYF.

The chain combines TRBV7-6 with TRBJ2-6; D not certain. The CDR3 is 16 residues long. Germline loops: CDR1 SGHVS, CDR2 FNYEAQ. V dropped 1 base and J dropped 3 bases, with 10 bases sitting between them. Here the CDR3 reads CASSLGLARGANVLTF. The CDR3 nucleotides read TGTGCCAGCAGCTTAGGGCTCGCACGTGGGGCCAACGTCCTGACTTTC.

V and J are TRBV12-5 and TRBJ2-1; 7 positions agree with TRBD1. Germline assignment: CDR1 LGHNT and CDR2 FRNRAP. V was pared by 0 bases and J by 5 bases, with 13 bases of the junction left unmatched. This CDR3 spans 18 amino acids. CDR3 nucleotide sequence: TGTGCTAGTGGTTTGGTACTTTTTGGGACAGAGATTAACAATGAGCAGTTCTTC. It specifies CASGLVLFGTEINNEQFF. The full variable domain, rest sourced from reference TRBV12-5 and TRBJ2-1, is DARVTQTPRHKVTEMGQEVTMRCQPILGHNTVFWYRQTMMQGLELLAYFRNRAPLDDSGMPKDRFSAEMPDATLATLKIQPSEPRDSAVYFCASGLVLFGTEINNEQFFGPGTRLTVL.

The gene calls are TRBV5-6 and TRBJ2-7; TRBD2 might be the D (6 bases). V shed 7 bases and J shed 4 bases, with 12 bases lying between them. The V gene's germline CDR1 is SGHDT and CDR2 YYEEEE. CDR3 length equals 12 residues. The CDR3 here is CASRGGSYEQYF. The CDR3, as DNA: TGTGCCAGCCGAGGAGGGAGTTACGAGCAGTACTTC.

The chain has TRBV28 and TRBJ1-4; the D gene is possibly TRBD1 (5 bases). CDR1 and CDR2 from the germline V gene are MDHEN and SYDVKM. The CDR3 is made up of 14 amino acids. V dropped 5 bases and J dropped 8 bases, with 15 bases sitting between them. The CDR3 reads CASSPSGRREKLFF. DNA for the CDR3: TGTGCCAGCAGTCCCTCAGGGAGGAGGGAAAAACTGTTTTTT.

CDR3 sequence: CASRLQGAQEQYF. CDR3 DNA sequence: TGTGCCAGCAGACTACAGGGGGCGCAAGAGCAGTACTTC. The V and J genes are TRBV2 and TRBJ2-7, with 9 bases fitting TRBD1. In germline, CDR1 is SNHLY, CDR2 FYNNEI. V lost 6 bases and J lost 7; bases outside the gene matches: 7. The CDR3 is made up of 13 amino acids.